The 28 T cell receptor beta chains listed next were all sequenced from one sample in a study of CD8 T cells in Susac syndrome. The RNA input was about 0.5 to 1 ug, and it was reverse transcribed with random hexamers. One entry per CDR3 protein results from TCRdb running MiXCR on the immunoSEQ multiplex PCR reads. The sample has about 140,000 distinct CDR3 sequences, 95% seen once. Sequencing used CD4+ T cells from PBMCs. Source of these receptors: a human donor with Susac syndrome.

The count of this clonotype is one. This chain connects TRBV4-1 to TRBJ1-2; 8 nucleotides agree with TRBD1. The CDR3 contains 16 residues. The germline V gene encodes CDR1 MGHRA and CDR2 YSYEKL. J gave up 4 bases and V 3 bases, and 10 bases lay outside the gene matches. DNA for the CDR3: TGCGCCAGCAGCCAGGACGGACAGGGCGTCATCTATGGCTACACCTTC. Its protein product is CASSQDGQGVIYGYTF.

The V and J genes are TRBV9 and TRBJ2-1; D gene ambiguous. The CDR3 is 16 amino acids. Germline V gene data show CDR1 as SGDLS and CDR2 as YYNGEE. Deletions cut 3 bases from V and 0 bases from J, with 13 bases between. In nucleotides, the CDR3 is TGTGCCAGCAGCGCGGAGAGCGAGAGCTCCTACAATGAGCAGTTCTTC. This codes for CASSAESESSYNEQFF. Combining the CDR3 with reference TRBV9 and TRBJ2-1 gives the whole variable domain DSGVTQTPKHLITATGQRVTLRCSPRSGDLSVYWYQQSLDQGLQFLIQYYNGEERAKGNILERFSAQQFPDLHSELNLSSLELGDSALYFCASSAESESSYNEQFFGPGTRLTVL.

This rearrangement joins TRBV9 to TRBJ1-5; D is possibly TRBD1 (5 bases). The CDR3 totals 14 residues. The V and J ends lost 0 bases and 5 bases respectively, with 9 bases between them. CDR1 is SGDLS and CDR2 is YYNGEE in the germline V gene. For the CDR3, the DNA is TGTGCCAGCAGCGTAGACGGGACCCATCAGCCCCAGCATTTT. As protein: CASSVDGTHQPQHF.

The gene calls are TRBV28 and TRBJ2-7; TRBD2 aligns across 10 bases. The CDR3 is made up of 14 amino acids. Losses at the gene ends were 5 bases for V and 7 bases for J; bases not matched to a gene: 8. Germline V gene data show CDR1 as MDHEN and CDR2 as SYDVKM. CDR3 nucleotide sequence: TGTGCCAGCAGTCCCACTAGCGGGGTTAATGAGCAGTACTTC. Amino acids: CASSPTSGVNEQYF. Complete variable domain (other parts from reference TRBV28 and TRBJ2-7): DVKVTQSSRYLVKRTGEKVFLECVQDMDHENMFWYRQDPGLGLRLIYFSYDVKMKEKGDIPEGYSVSREKKERFSLILESASTNQTSMYLCASSPTSGVNEQYFGPGTRLTVT.

This clonotype was seen once. V and J are TRBV29-1 and TRBJ1-2; 7 nucleotides line up with TRBD1. V trimming: 6 bases; J trimming: 3 bases; junction bases outside the gene matches: 25. The CDR3 is 19 residues long. Germline assignment: CDR1 SQVTM and CDR2 ANQGSEA. The CDR3 region has the DNA TGCAGCGTAATCACAGAATATCCGGGACAGAACCCCCTGGACTATGGCTACACCTTC. As protein: CSVITEYPGQNPLDYGYTF.

This chain links TRBV29-1 with TRBJ2-1, with 7 nucleotides matching TRBD2. Germline values: CDR1 SQVTM, CDR2 ANQGSEA. This CDR3 contains 16 residues. Losses at the gene ends were 1 base for V and 0 bases for J; bases not matched to a gene: 6. CDR3 DNA sequence: TGCAGCGTTGAAGGCGTTCGCGGGGGCTCCTACAATGAGCAGTTCTTC. This codes for CSVEGVRGGSYNEQFF.

The V call is TRBV28, the J call TRBJ2-3; tentative D call: TRBD2 (7 bases). Germline values: CDR1 MDHEN, CDR2 SYDVKM. V lost 3 bases, J lost 5 bases, and 12 bases lay in between. The CDR3 consists of 14 residues. The chain's CDR3 is CASSFGGARDTQYF. The CDR3, as DNA: TGTGCCAGCAGTTTTGGGGGGGCCCGAGATACGCAGTATTTT.

The gene calls are TRBV18 and TRBJ2-5, with D possibly matching TRBD2 (6 bases). The CDR3 loop spans 14 amino acids. V was clipped by 3 bases and J by 5 bases, with 13 bases between them. Germline V CDR1 and CDR2: KGHSH, LQKENI. CDR3 bases: TGTGCCAGCTCACCCCAACTAGCTACGGAGACCCAGTACTTC. Its protein is CASSPQLATETQYF. The full variable domain, completed using reference TRBV18 and TRBJ2-5, is NAGVMQNPRHLVRRRGQEARLRCSPMKGHSHVYWYRQLPEEGLKFMVYLQKENIIDESGMPKERFSAEFPKEGPSILRIQQVVRGDSAAYFCASSPQLATETQYFGPGTRLLVL.

The chain couples TRBV5-4 to TRBJ1-1; no reliable D call. V was cut by 0 bases and J by 0 bases, with 15 bases left in between. The CDR3 is made up of 17 amino acids. Per germline, CDR1 SGHNT and CDR2 YYREEE (reference sequence). The CDR3 sequence is CASSLASLRPLNTEAFF. In nucleotides, the CDR3 is TGTGCCAGCAGCTTGGCCAGCCTGAGACCACTGAACACTGAAGCTTTCTTT.

The chain couples TRBV25-1 to TRBJ1-5, with 7 bases that match TRBD1. Germline V gene lookup returns CDR1 MGHDK and CDR2 SYGVNS. V gave up 6 bases and J gave up 4 bases; unmatched junction bases: 6. The CDR3 consists of 14 residues. The CDR3 region has the DNA TGTGCCAGCAGCGCAGACAGGGAAAATCAGCCCCAGCATTTT. Translated, it gives CASSADRENQPQHF.

The V and J genes are TRBV9 and TRBJ2-7; D is unclear. Trimming pared 0 bases from V and 5 bases from J, leaving 12 bases between. Germline V gene data show CDR1 as SGDLS and CDR2 as YYNGEE. This CDR3 has 14 residues. CDR3 in amino acids: CASSVGQLMDEQYF. The DNA for the CDR3 is TGTGCCAGCAGCGTAGGGCAGTTAATGGACGAGCAGTACTTC.

The J gene is TRBJ2-3, the V gene TRBV24-1, with unresolved D. Per germline, CDR1 KGHDR and CDR2 SFDVKD. The CDR3 length is 16 residues. Trimming pared 9 bases from V and 1 base from J, leaving 19 bases between. The CDR3 region has the DNA TGTGCCACCTCCCCCTCGCGGACGGCCGGCACAGATACGCAGTATTTT. Residues: CATSPSRTAGTDTQYF.

This chain links TRBV20-1 with TRBJ2-3; TRBD2 agrees at 8 bases. After removal of 6 bases from V and 2 bases from J, the junction contained 13 bases not matched to a gene. The germline V gene encodes CDR1 DFQATT and CDR2 SNEGSKA (reference sequence). This CDR3 is built from 16 residues. The CDR3 protein is CSANPRSGRATDTQYF. CDR3 DNA sequence: TGCAGTGCGAACCCCCGCTCCGGGAGGGCCACAGATACGCAGTATTTT.

V gene TRBV29-1 combines with J gene TRBJ2-1; TRBD2 is a possible D gene (6 bases). The germline gives CDR1 SQVTM, CDR2 ANQGSEA. This CDR3 contains 12 residues. V shed 4 bases and J shed 9 bases, with 13 bases lying between them. The CDR3 spells CSVAGERGEQFF. CDR3 nucleotide sequence: TGCAGCGTTGCGGGGGAGAGAGGTGAGCAGTTCTTC.

This clonotype was recorded once. The chain combines TRBV4-1 with TRBJ2-5, with TRBD1 as a possible D gene (6 bases). V dropped 0 bases and J dropped 6 bases, with 14 bases sitting between them. The CDR3 extends over 15 amino acids. Germline CDR1 MGHRA, CDR2 YSYEKL. The CDR3 spells CASSQDLQGTKTQYF. As DNA, the CDR3 is TGCGCCAGCAGCCAAGATCTCCAGGGGACCAAGACCCAGTACTTC.

The V gene is TRBV3-1, the J gene TRBJ2-5; TRBD2 agrees at 13 bases. Trimming at V came to 0 bases and at J to 1 base, leaving 5 bases not matched to a gene. Germline V lookup: CDR1 LGHDT, CDR2 YNNKEL (reference sequence). CDR3 length: 18 amino acids. CDR3 in amino acids: CASSQDPGLAGVQETQYF. The CDR3 nucleotides read TGTGCCAGCAGCCAAGATCCCGGACTAGCGGGGGTCCAAGAGACCCAGTACTTC.

The gene calls are TRBV9 and TRBJ2-3; 7 bases map to TRBD2. J was trimmed by 1 base and V by 0 bases; bases with no gene match: 2. This CDR3 region has 15 residues. In germline, CDR1 is SGDLS, CDR2 YYNGEE. The DNA of the CDR3 is TGTGCCAGCAGCGTAGAGGCGGGGGGCACAGATACGCAGTATTTT. Its protein product is CASSVEAGGTDTQYF.

The rearrangement joins TRBV19 to TRBJ2-1; no firm D call. CDR1 LNHDA and CDR2 SQIVND come from the germline V gene (reference sequence). Trimming shortened V by 5 bases and J by 3 bases, and 17 bases separated the two germline ends. The CDR3 has 16 amino acids. The CDR3 DNA reads as TGTGCCAGTAGTGGTACCAATCTTAACCTCTACAATGAGCAGTTCTTC. Translated, it gives CASSGTNLNLYNEQFF.

The CDR3 region is CSARNRAGANVLTF. DNA for the CDR3: TGCAGTGCTAGAAACAGGGCTGGGGCCAACGTCCTGACTTTC. This chain uses TRBV20-1 with TRBJ2-6; D may be TRBD1 (6 bases). Trimming pared 2 bases from V and 2 bases from J, leaving 7 bases between. The CDR3 runs to 14 residues. The germline V gene encodes CDR1 DFQATT and CDR2 SNEGSKA (reference sequence).

J is TRBJ2-7 and V is TRBV20-1; 12 nucleotides line up with TRBD2. In germline, CDR1 is DFQATT, CDR2 SNEGSKA (reference sequence). The CDR3 contains 16 residues. Unmatched junction bases numbered 12, after V lost 4 bases and J lost 5 bases. CDR3 bases: TGCAGTGCTACGACTGCTAGCGGGGGGGGTTTTGACGAGCAGTACTTC. Translation: CSATTASGGGFDEQYF.

This clonotype has more than one count but fewer than ten. This sequence joins TRBV18 and TRBJ2-7, with 9 bases identical to TRBD1. Looked up from germline, CDR1 is KGHSH and CDR2 is LQKENI. V gave up 6 bases and J gave up 3 bases; unmatched junction bases: 3. The CDR3 is made up of 13 amino acids. The CDR3 spells CASSSTGGYEQYF. DNA of the CDR3: TGTGCCAGCTCCTCGACAGGGGGCTACGAGCAGTACTTC.

The V call is TRBV24-1, the J call TRBJ1-5; D remains ambiguous. With 5 bases removed from V and 5 bases from J, the gap between germline ends came to 9 bases. CDR1 and CDR2 (germline): KGHDR, SFDVKD. The length of the CDR3 is 13 residues. CDR3 bases: TGTGCCACCAGTGGTGGGGAGTATCAGCCCCAGCATTTT. The encoded protein is CATSGGEYQPQHF.

The chain joins TRBV23-1 to TRBJ2-1; D is ambiguous. TRBV23-1 is placed among ORFs of uncertain function. V was trimmed by 1 base and J by 0 bases, leaving 10 bases between them. CDR3 length: 16 amino acids. The CDR3 is CASSQLGGSSYNEQFF. CDR3 DNA sequence: TGCGCCAGCAGTCAATTGGGCGGAAGCTCCTACAATGAGCAGTTCTTC.

The CDR3 DNA is TGTGCCACCAGCAGAGTTGGGAGAACCTCTGGAAACACCATATATTTT. Protein sequence: CATSRVGRTSGNTIYF. The V gene is TRBV15, the J gene TRBJ1-3, with D uncertain. The CDR3 covers 16 residues. Germline CDR1 and CDR2: LNHNV and YYDKDF (reference sequence). The V end was cut by 1 base, the J end by 0 bases, with 10 bases between.

The chain links TRBV12-3 or TRBV12-4 to TRBJ2-5; D not resolved. Trimming took 6 bases from V and 1 from J, leaving 12 bases between them. The CDR3 runs 14 residues. The CDR3 reads CASSLNNFQETQYF. For the CDR3, the DNA is TGTGCCAGCAGCCTTAACAACTTCCAAGAGACCCAGTACTTC.

The chain employs TRBV12-3 or TRBV12-4 and TRBJ2-3; 11 bases map to TRBD2. Trimming at V came to 6 bases and at J to 2 bases, leaving 13 bases not matched to a gene. The CDR3 has 18 amino acids. The CDR3 region has the DNA TGTGCCAGCAGCCCCTTCTCCGGGACTAGCGGTTTCACAGATACGCAGTATTTT. This codes for CASSPFSGTSGFTDTQYF.

The genes are TRBV6-1 and TRBJ2-7, with D maybe TRBD1 (6 bases). V was clipped by 3 bases and J by 0 bases, with 12 bases between them. The CDR3 loop spans 15 amino acids. Germline V gene data show CDR1 as MNHNS and CDR2 as SASEGT. In nucleotides, the CDR3 is TGTGCCAGCAGTGAGGGATGGGACATCTCCTACGAGCAGTACTTC. Translation gives CASSEGWDISYEQYF.

V is TRBV5-1 and J is TRBJ2-5, with D perhaps being TRBD1 or TRBD2 (6 bases each). CDR3 length equals 13 residues. Germline loops: CDR1 SGHRS, CDR2 YFSETQ. V lost 7 bases to trimming and J lost 5 bases, with 15 bases between them. The DNA for the CDR3 is TGCGCCAGCTCGACAGGTGGAGGGGAGACCCAGTACTTC. Amino acids: CASSTGGGETQYF.